These T cell receptor beta chains were read from a single sample in a study of blood T cell repertoires in COVID-19. Clones were sequenced by immunoSEQ multiplex PCR, and TCRdb holds only the in-frame ones, with some missing. The sample has 150,000 or so clones; around 90% are singletons. The sequenced sample consisted of peripheral blood. These receptors all stem from a human donor in a cohort sampled during active COVID-19. Each CDR3 is given with its conserved first and last residue. A D gene is named only where the DNA matches it firmly. Only some rows state a clone size, as once, few, many or a class for expanded clones.

>TRBD2|TRBV27|TRBJ2-6|few
CASSLRRASGNSGANVLTF
TGTGCCAGCAGTCTTCGCCGGGCTAGCGGAAACTCTGGGGCCAACGTCCTGACTTTC
>NA|TRBV18|TRBJ1-2|NA
CASSPSSRNYGYTF
TGTGCCAGCTCACCAAGTTCCAGGAACTATGGCTACACCTTC
>NA|TRBV7-9|TRBJ2-5|NA
CASSSGTHLGETQYF
TGTGCCAGCAGCTCCGGGACACACCTCGGGGAGACCCAGTACTTC
>TRBD2|TRBV11-3|TRBJ2-7|NA
CASSLDRDTSGNHEQYF
TGTGCCAGCAGCTTAGATAGGGATACTAGCGGGAATCACGAGCAGTACTTC
>TRBD2|TRBV7-9|TRBJ2-7|NA
CASSQRDSYEQYF
TGTGCCAGCAGCCAGCGGGACTCCTACGAGCAGTACTTC
>NA|TRBV5-3|TRBJ1-1|NA
CARSFGRDSYTAEAFF
TGTGCCAGAAGCTTTGGCCGGGACTCATATACGGCTGAAGCTTTCTTT
>TRBD1|TRBV14|TRBJ2-1|NA
CASSKEGAVNEQFF
TGTGCCAGCAGCAAAGAGGGGGCGGTCAATGAGCAGTTCTTC
>TRBD1|TRBV7-2|TRBJ1-4|NA
CASSLNGRGATNEKLFF
TGTGCCAGCAGCTTAAATGGCAGGGGGGCAACTAATGAAAAACTGTTTTTT
>NA|TRBV29-1|TRBJ1-5|NA
CSVAVVGGGNQPQHF
TGCAGCGTTGCGGTGGTGGGGGGAGGCAATCAGCCCCAGCATTTT
>NA|TRBV28|TRBJ1-3|once
CASSYIRGTGNTIYF
TGTGCCAGCAGTTACATAAGGGGAACGGGAAACACCATATATTTT
>TRBD1|TRBV19|TRBJ2-7|NA
CASSILPGQGSYEQYF
TGTGCCAGTAGTATCCTACCCGGACAGGGCTCCTACGAGCAGTACTTC
>TRBD2|TRBV5-4|TRBJ2-5|NA
CASSWGLAGGRETQYF
TGTGCCAGCAGCTGGGGACTAGCGGGGGGCCGGGAGACCCAGTACTTC